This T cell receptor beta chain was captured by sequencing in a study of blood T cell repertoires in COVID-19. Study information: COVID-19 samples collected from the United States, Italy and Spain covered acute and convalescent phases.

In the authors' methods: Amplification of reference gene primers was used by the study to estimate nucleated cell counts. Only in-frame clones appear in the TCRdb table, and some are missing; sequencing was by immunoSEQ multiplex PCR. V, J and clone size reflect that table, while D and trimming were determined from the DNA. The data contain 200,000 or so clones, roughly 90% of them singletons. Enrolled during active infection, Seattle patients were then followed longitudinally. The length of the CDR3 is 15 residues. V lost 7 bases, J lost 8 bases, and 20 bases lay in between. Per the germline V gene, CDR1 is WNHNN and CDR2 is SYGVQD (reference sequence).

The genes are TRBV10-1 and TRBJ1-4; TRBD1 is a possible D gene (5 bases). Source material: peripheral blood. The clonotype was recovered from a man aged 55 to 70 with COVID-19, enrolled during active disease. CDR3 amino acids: CASTMNGAREEKLFF. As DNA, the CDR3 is TGCGCCAGCACCATGAATGGGGCCAGGGAAGAAAAACTGTTTTTT.